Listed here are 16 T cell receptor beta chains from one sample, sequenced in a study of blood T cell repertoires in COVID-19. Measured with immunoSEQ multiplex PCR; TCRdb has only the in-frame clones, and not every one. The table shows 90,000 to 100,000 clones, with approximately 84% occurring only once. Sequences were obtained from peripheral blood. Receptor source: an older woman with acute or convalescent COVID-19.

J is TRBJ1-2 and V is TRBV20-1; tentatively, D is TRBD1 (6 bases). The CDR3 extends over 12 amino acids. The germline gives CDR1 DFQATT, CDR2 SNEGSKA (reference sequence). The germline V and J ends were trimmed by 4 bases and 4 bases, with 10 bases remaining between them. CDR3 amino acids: CSAIEGGYGYTF. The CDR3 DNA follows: TGCAGTGCTATTGAGGGGGGCTATGGCTACACCTTC.

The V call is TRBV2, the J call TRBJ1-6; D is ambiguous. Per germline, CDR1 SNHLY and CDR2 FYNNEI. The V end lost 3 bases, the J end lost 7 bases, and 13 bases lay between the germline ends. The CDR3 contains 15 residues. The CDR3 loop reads CASSESPLENSPLHF. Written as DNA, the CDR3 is TGTGCCAGCAGTGAGAGCCCTTTAGAAAATTCACCCCTCCACTTT.

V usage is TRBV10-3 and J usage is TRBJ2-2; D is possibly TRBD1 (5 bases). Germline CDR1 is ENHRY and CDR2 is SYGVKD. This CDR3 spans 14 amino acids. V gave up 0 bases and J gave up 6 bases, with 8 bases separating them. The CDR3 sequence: CAISESREPGELFF. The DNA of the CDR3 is TGTGCCATCAGTGAGTCCAGGGAACCCGGGGAGCTGTTTTTT.

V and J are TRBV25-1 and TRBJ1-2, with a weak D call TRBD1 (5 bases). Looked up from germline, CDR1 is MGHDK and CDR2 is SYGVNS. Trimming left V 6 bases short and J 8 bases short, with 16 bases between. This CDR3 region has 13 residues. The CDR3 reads CASSPAGRGGYTF. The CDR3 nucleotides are TGTGCCAGCAGCCCCGCCGGTCGGGGGGGCTACACCTTC.

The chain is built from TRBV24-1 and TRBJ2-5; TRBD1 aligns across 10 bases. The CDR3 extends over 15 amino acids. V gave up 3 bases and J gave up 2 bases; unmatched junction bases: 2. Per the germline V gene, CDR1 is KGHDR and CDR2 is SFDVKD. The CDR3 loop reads CATSDAGQGQETQYF. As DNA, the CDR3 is TGTGCCACCAGTGATGCGGGACAGGGGCAAGAGACCCAGTACTTC.

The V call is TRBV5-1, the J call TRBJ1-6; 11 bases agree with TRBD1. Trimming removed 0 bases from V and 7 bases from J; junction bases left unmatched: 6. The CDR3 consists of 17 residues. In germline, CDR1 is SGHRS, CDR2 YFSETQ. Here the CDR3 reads CASSLVPGTGGNSPLHF. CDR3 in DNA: TGCGCCAGCAGCTTGGTCCCCGGGACAGGGGGGAATTCACCCCTCCACTTT.

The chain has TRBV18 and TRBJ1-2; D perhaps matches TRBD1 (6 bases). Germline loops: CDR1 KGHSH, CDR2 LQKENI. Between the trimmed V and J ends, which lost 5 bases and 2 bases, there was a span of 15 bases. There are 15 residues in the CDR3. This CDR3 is CASSARQVVNYGYTF. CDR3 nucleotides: TGTGCCAGCTCAGCTCGACAGGTCGTAAACTATGGCTACACCTTC. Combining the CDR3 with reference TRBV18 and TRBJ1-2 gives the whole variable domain NAGVMQNPRHLVRRRGQEARLRCSPMKGHSHVYWYRQLPEEGLKFMVYLQKENIIDESGMPKERFSAEFPKEGPSILRIQQVVRGDSAAYFCASSARQVVNYGYTFGSGTRLTVV.

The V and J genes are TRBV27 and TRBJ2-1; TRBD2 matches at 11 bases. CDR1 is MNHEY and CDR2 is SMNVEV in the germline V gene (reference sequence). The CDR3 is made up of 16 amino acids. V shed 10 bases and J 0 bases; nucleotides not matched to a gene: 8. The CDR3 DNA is TGTGCCACCAAGAGACTAGCGGGGACCTCCTACAATGAGCAGTTCTTC. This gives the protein CATKRLAGTSYNEQFF.

CDR3 region: CASRSGQPGYSNQPQHF. CDR3 nucleotide sequence: TGTGCCAGCAGGTCAGGACAGCCTGGGTATAGCAATCAGCCCCAGCATTTT. This chain connects TRBV6-7 to TRBJ1-5, with TRBD1 as a possible D gene (6 bases). TRBV6-7 is noted as an ORF with a role that remains uncertain. The CDR3 runs 17 residues. V gave up 6 bases and J gave up 0 bases, with 18 bases separating them.

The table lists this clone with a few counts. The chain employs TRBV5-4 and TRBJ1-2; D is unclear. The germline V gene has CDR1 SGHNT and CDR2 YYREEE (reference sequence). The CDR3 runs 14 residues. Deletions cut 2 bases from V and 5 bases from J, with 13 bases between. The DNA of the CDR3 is TGTGCCAGCAGCTTCCTCAGCCTAGCTTATGGCTACACCTTC. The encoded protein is CASSFLSLAYGYTF.

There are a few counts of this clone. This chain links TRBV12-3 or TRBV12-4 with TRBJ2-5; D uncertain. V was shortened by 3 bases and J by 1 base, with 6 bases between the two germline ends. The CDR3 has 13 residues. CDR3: CASSFAGQETQYF. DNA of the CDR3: TGTGCCAGCAGTTTCGCAGGCCAAGAGACCCAGTACTTC.

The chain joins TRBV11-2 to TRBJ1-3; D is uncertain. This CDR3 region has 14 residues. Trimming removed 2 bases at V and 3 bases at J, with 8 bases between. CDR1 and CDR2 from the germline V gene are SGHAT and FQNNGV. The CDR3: CASSLTRGGNTIYF. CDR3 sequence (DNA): TGTGCCAGCAGCTTAACCCGAGGTGGAAACACCATATATTTT.

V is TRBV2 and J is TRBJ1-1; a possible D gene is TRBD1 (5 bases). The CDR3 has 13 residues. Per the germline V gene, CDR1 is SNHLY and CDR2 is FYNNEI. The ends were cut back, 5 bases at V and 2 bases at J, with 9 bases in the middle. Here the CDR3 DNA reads TGTGCCAGCAGTATAGACAGTAACACTGAAGCTTTCTTT. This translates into CASSIDSNTEAFF.

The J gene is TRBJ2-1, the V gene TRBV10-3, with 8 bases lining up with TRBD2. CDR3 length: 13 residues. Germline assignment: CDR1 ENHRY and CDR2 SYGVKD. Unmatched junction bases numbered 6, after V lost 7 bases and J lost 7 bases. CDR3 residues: CAINGGAGNEQFF. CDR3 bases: TGTGCCATCAACGGGGGGGCAGGAAATGAGCAGTTCTTC.

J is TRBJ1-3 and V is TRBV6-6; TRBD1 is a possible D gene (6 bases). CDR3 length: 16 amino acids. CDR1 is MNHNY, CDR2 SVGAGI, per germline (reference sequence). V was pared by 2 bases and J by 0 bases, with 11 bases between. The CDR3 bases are TGTGCCAGCAGTTACAGGACAGTGAGCTCTGGAAACACCATATATTTT. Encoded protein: CASSYRTVSSGNTIYF.

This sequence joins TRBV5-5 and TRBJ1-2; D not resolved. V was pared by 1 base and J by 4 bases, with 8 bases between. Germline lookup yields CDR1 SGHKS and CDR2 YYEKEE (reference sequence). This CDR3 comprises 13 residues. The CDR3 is CASSLSEIYGYTF. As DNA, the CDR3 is TGTGCCAGCAGCTTGTCCGAGATCTATGGCTACACCTTC.